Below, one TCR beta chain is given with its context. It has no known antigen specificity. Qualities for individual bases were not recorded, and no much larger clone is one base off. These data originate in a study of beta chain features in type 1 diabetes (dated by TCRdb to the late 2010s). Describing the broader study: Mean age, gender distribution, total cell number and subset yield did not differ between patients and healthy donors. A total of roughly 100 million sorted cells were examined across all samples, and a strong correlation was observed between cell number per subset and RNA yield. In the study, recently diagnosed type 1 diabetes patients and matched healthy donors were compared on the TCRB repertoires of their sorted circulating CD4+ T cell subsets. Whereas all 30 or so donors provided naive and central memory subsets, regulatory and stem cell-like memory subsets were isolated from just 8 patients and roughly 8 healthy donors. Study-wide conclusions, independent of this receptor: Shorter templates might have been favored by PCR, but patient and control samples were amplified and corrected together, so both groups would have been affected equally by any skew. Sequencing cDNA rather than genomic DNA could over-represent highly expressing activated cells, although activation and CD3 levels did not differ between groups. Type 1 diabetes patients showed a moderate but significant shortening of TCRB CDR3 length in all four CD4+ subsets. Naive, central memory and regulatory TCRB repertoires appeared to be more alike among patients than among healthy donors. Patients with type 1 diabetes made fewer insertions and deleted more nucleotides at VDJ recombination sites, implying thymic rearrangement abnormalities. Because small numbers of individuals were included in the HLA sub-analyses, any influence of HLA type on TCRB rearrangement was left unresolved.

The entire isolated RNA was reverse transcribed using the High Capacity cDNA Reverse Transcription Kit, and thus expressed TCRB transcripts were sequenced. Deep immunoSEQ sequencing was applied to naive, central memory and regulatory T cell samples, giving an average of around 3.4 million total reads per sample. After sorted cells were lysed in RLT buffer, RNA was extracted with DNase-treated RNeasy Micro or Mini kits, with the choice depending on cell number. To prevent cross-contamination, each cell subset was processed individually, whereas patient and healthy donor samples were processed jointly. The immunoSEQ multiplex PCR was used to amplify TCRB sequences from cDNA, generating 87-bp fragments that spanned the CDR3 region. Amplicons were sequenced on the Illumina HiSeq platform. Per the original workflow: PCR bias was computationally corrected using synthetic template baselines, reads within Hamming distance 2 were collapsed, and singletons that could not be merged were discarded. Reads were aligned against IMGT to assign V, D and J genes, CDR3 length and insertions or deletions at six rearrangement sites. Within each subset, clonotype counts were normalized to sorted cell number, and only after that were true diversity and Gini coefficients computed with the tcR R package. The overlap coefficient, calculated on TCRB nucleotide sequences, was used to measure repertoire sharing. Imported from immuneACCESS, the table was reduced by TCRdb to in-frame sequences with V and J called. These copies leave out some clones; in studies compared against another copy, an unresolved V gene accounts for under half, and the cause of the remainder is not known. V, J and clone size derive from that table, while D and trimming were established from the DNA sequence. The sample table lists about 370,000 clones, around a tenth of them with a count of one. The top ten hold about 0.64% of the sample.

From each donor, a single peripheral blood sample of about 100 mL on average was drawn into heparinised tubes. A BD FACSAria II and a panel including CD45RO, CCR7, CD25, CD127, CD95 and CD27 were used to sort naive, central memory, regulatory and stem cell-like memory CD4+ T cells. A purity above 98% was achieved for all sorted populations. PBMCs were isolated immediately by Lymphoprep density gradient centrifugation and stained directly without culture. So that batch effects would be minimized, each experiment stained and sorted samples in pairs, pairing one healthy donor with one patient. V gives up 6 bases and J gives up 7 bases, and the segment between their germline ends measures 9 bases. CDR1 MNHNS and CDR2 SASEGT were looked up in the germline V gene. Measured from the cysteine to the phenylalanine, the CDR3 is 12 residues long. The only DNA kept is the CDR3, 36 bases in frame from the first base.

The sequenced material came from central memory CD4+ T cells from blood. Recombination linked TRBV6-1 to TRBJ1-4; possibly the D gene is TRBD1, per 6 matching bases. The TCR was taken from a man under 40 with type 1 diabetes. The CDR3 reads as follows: CASSPRGEKLFF. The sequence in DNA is TGTGCCAGCAGCCCCAGGGGTGAAAAACTGTTTTTT.